The clone carrying this T cell receptor beta chain was detected ten times or more. Antigen unknown. This CDR3 spans 13 amino acids. Per germline, CDR1 ENHRY and CDR2 SYGVKD. J gave up 5 bases and V 5 bases, and 4 bases lay outside the gene matches. The data were taken from a study of regulatory T cells in long-lasting Graves disease. Study results and caveats: New patients shared 750 to 1,000 public clonotypes, and persistent patients shared more, with under 3,000.

Relying on iRepertoire HTBI primers and Arm-PCR of CDR3 regions, the team built TCR beta libraries. TCRdb itself ran the multiplex PCR reads through MiXCR, one entry per CDR3 protein. The table has a few hundred thousand distinct CDR3 sequences, less than 15% seen once. Stated time point: newly diagnosed GD, antithyroid drugs for less than 3 months. PBMCs provided the RNA from which the TCR library was made. In Xi'an, China, an endocrinology department was the source of patients. These data also featured in a second study, about T cells in Graves' hyperthyroidism and ophthalmopathy. From that second work: Uncontrolled infection, other autoimmune disease, pregnancy or lactation barred patients from enrollment.

This chain joins TRBV10-3 and TRBJ2-7; 9 bases agree with TRBD1. The material sequenced was peripheral blood mononuclear cells (PBMCs), taken at new diagnosis, from a patient treated with antithyroid drugs. The receptor's source is a woman between 50 and 59 years old with Graves disease. CDR3 nucleotide sequence: TGTGCCATCAGTCCGGACAGGGGCCACGAGCAGTACTTC. It encodes CAISPDRGHEQYF.